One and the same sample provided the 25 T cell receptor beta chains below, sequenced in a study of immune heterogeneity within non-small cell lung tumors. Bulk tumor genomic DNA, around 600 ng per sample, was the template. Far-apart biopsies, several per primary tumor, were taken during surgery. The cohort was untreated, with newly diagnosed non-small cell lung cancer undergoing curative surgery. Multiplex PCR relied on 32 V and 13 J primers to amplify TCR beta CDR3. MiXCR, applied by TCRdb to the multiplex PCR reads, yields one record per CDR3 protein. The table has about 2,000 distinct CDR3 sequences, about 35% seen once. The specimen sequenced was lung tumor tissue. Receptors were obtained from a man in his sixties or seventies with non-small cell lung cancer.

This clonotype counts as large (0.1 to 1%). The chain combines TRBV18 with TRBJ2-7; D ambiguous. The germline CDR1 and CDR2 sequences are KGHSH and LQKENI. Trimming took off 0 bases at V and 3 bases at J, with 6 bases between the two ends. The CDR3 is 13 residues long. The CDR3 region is CASSPPGGYEQYF. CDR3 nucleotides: TGTGCCAGCTCACCACCCGGCGGCTACGAGCAGTACTTC.

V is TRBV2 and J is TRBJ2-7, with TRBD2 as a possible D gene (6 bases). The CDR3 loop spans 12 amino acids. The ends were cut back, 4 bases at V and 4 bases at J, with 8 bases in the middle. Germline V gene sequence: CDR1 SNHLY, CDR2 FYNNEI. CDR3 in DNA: TGTGCCAGCAGTGTGGAGGGTTACGAGCAGTACTTC. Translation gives CASSVEGYEQYF. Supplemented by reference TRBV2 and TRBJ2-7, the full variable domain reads EPEVTQTPSHQVTQMGQEVILRCVPISNHLYFYWYRQILGQKVEFLVSFYNNEISEKSEIFDDQFSVERPDGSNFTLKIRSTKLEDSAMYFCASSVEGYEQYFGPGTRLTVT.

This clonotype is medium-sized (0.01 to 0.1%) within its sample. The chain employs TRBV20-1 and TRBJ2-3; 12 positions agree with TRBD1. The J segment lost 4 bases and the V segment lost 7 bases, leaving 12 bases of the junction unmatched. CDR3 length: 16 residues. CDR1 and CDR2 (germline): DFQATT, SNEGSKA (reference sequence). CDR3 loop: CSVLSRDRGRADTQYF. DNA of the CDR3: TGCAGTGTTCTCTCCCGGGACAGGGGGCGGGCAGATACGCAGTATTTT.

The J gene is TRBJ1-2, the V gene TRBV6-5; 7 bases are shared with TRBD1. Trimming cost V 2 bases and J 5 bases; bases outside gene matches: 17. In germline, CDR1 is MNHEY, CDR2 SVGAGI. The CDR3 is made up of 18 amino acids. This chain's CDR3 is CASSYSPPDRAPGYGYTF. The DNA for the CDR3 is TGTGCCAGCAGTTACAGTCCCCCAGACAGGGCCCCGGGGTATGGCTACACCTTC.

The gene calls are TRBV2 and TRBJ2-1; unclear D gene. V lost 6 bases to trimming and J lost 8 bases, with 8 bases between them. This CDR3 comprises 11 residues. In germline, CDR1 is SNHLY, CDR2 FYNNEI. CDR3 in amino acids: CASSLEDEQFF. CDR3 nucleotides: TGTGCCAGCAGCCTTGAAGATGAGCAGTTCTTC.

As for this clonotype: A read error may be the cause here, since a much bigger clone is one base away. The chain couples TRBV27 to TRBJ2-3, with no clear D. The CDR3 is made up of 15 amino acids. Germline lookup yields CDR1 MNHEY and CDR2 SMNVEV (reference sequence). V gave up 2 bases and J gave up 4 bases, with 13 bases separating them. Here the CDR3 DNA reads TGTGCCAGCAGTTTAAGTTTTGGATGGCCAGATACGCAGTATTTT. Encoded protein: CASSLSFGWPDTQYF.

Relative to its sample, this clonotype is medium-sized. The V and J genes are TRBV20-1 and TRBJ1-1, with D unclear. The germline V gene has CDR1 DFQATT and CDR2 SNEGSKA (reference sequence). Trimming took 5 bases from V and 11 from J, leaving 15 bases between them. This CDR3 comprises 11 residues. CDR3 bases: TGCAGTGCTTTGGAGGTGCGCGTTGCTTTCTTT. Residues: CSALEVRVAFF.

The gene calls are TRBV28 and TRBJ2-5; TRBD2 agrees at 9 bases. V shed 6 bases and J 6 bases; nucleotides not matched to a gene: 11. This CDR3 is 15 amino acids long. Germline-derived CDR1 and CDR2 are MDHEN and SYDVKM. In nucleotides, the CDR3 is TGTGCCAGCAGGACCCGACTAGCGGATCAACAGACCCAGTACTTC. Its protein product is CASRTRLADQQTQYF.

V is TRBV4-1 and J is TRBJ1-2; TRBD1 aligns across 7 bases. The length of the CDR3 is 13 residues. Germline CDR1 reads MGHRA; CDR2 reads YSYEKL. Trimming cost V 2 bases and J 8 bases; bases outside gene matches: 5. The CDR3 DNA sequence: TGCGCCAGCAGCCAAATACAGGGGTCCGGCTACACCTTC. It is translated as CASSQIQGSGYTF.

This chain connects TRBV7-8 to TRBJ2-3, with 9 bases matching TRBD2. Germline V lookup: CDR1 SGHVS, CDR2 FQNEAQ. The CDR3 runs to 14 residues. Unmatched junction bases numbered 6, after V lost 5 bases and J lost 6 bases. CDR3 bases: TGTGCCAGCAGCCCGGCCGGGACTAGCGATACGCAGTATTTT. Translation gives CASSPAGTSDTQYF.

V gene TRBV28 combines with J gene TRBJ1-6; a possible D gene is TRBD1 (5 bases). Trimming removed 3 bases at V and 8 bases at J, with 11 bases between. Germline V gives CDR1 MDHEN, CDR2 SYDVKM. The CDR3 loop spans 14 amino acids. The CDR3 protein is CASSFRDGYSPLHF. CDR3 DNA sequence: TGTGCCAGCAGTTTTCGGGACGGATATTCACCCCTCCACTTT.

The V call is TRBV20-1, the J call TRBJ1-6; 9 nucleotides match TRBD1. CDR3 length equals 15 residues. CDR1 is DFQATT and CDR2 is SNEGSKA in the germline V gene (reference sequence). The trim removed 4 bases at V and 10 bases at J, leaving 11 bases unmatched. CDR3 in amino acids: CSAIEETGGASPLHF. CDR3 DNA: TGCAGTGCTATTGAGGAGACAGGGGGAGCCTCACCCCTCCACTTT.

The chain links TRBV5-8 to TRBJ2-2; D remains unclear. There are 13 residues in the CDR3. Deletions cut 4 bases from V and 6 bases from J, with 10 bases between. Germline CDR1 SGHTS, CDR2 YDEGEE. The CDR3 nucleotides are TGTGCCAGCAGCGCTTTAGACGCCGGGGAGCTGTTTTTT. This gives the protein CASSALDAGELFF.

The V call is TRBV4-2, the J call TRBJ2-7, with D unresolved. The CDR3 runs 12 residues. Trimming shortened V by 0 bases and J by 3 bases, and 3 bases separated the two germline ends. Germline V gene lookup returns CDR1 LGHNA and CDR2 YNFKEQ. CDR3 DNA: TGTGCCAGCAGCCAAGATGGCTACGAGCAGTACTTC. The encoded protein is CASSQDGYEQYF.

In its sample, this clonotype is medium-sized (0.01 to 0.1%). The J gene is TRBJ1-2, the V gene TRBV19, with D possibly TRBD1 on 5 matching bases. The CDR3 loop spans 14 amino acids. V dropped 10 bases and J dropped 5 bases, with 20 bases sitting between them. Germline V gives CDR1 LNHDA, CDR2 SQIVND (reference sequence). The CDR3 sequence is CATLPKLGVYGYTF. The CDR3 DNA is TGTGCCACTCTTCCGAAACTGGGGGTTTATGGCTACACCTTC.

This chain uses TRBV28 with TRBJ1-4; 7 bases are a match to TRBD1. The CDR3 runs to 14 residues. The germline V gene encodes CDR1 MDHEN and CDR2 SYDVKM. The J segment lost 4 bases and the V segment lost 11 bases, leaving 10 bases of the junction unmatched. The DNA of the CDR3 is TGTGCCTCAAAAGGGGGCGCCTATAATGAAAAACTGTTTTTT. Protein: CASKGGAYNEKLFF.

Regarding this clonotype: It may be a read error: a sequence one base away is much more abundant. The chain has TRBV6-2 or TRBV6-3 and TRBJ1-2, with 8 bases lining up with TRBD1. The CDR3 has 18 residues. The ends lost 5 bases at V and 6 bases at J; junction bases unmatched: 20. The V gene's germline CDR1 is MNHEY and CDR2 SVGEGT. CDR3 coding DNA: TGTGCCAGCAGTACGCCCAAAGAGACAGGGGCGTTATTCAATGGCTACACCTTC. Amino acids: CASSTPKETGALFNGYTF.

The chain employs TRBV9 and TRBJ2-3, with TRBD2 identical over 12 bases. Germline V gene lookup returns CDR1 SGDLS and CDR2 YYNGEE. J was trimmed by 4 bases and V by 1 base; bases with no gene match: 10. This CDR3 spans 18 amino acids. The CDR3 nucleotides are TGTGCCAGCAGCGTATCGACTAGCGGGGGCTCCCTCGCAGATACGCAGTATTTT. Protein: CASSVSTSGGSLADTQYF.

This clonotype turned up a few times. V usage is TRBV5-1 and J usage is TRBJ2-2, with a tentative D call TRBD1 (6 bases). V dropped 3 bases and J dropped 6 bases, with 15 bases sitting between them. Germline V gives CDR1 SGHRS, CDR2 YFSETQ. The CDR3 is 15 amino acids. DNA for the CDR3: TGCGCCAGCAGCTGGGGAAACAGGGATCCCGGGGAGCTGTTTTTT. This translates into CASSWGNRDPGELFF.

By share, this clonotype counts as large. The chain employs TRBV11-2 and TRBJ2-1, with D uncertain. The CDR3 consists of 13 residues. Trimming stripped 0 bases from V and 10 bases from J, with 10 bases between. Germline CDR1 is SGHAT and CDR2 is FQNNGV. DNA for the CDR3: TGTGCCAGCAGCTTAGATCCAACTTACGAGCAGTTCTTC. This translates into CASSLDPTYEQFF.

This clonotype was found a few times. CDR3 in DNA: TGCAGCGCACCGGCAGGGGCAGGAGGGACAGATACGCAGTATTTT. Amino acids: CSAPAGAGGTDTQYF. The rearrangement uses TRBV29-1 and TRBJ2-3; D assignment may be TRBD1 or TRBD2 (6 bases each). Per the germline V gene, CDR1 is SQVTM and CDR2 is ANQGSEA. V was pared by 7 bases and J by 3 bases, with 20 bases between. CDR3 length: 15 residues.

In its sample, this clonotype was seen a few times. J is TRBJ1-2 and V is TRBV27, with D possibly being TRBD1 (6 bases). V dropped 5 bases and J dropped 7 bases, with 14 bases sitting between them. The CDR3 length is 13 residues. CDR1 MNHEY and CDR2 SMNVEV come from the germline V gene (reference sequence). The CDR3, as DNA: TGTGCCAGCAGTGCTCCGGGACACCTTGGCTACACCTTC. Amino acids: CASSAPGHLGYTF.

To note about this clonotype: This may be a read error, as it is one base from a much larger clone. CDR3 in amino acids: CSVLSRDRGRSDTQYF. CDR3 coding DNA: TGCAGTGTTCTCTCCCGGGACAGGGGGCGGTCAGATACGCAGTATTTT. The rearrangement links TRBV20-1 to TRBJ2-3, with 12 bases identical to TRBD1. The CDR3 runs to 16 residues. Germline CDR1 DFQATT, CDR2 SNEGSKA (reference sequence). Trimming took 7 bases from V and 4 from J; bases not matched to a gene: 12.

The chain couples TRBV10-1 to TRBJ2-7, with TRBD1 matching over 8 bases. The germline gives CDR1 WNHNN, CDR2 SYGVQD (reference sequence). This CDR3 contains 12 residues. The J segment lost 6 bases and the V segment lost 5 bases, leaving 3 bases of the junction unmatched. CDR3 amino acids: CASSLTGGEQYF. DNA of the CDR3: TGCGCCAGCAGTCTCACAGGGGGCGAGCAGTACTTC.

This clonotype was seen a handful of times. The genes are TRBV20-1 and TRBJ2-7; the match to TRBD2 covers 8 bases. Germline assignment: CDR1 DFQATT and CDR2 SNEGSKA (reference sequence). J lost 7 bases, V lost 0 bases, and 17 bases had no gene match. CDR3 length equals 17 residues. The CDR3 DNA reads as TGCAGTGCTAGAGATCTAGGCGGACGGGGGGGGGCGATGGAGCAGTACTTC. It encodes CSARDLGGRGGAMEQYF.